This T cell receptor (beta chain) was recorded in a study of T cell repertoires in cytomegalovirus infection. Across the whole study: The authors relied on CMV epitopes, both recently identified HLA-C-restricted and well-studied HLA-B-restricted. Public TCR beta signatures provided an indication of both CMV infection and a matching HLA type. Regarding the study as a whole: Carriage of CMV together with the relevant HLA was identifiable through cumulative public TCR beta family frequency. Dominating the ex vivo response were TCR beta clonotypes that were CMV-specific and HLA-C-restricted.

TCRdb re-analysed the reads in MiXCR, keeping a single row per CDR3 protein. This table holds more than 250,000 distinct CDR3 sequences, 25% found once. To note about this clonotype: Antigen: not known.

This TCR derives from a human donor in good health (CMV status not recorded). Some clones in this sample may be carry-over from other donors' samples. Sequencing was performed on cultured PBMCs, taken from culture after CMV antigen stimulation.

The CDR3 sequence: CASSEEDVGANVLTF. DNA of the CDR3: TGTGCCAGCAGTGAAGAGGATGTTGGGGCCAACGTCCTGACTTTC. The chain combines TRBV6-1 with TRBJ2-6, with D hard to call. Germline CDR1 MNHNS, CDR2 SASEGT. Trimming cost V 1 base and J 3 bases, with 7 bases left between them. This CDR3 region has 15 residues.